This section outlines one TCR beta chain sequence together with its context. The antigen is not known. V lost 4 bases, J lost 4 bases, and 8 bases stayed unmatched. The CDR3 contains 16 residues. CDR1 SGHVS and CDR2 FNYEAQ come from the germline V gene. This record belongs to a study of siplizumab effects on memory and regulatory T cells. Study-level results: Relative to controls at more than 25%, mappable alloreactive CD4+ clones exhibited a mean Treg-derived proportion of roughly 69% with siplizumab. There were only a minor fraction of alloreactive clones that mapped to unstimulated subsets.

The method was immunoSEQ multiplex PCR; TCRdb's version includes in-frame clones alone and lacks a portion of them. This table holds 85,000 to 130,000 clones, about 90% found once. Sample: Tregs sorted from blood. The V gene is TRBV7-6, the J gene TRBJ2-1; the match to TRBD2 covers 9 bases. This TCR was sampled from a human donor in good health. This CDR3 is CASSYDLAGAYNEQFF. The CDR3 bases are TGTGCCAGCAGCTACGACTTAGCGGGAGCTTACAATGAGCAGTTCTTC.